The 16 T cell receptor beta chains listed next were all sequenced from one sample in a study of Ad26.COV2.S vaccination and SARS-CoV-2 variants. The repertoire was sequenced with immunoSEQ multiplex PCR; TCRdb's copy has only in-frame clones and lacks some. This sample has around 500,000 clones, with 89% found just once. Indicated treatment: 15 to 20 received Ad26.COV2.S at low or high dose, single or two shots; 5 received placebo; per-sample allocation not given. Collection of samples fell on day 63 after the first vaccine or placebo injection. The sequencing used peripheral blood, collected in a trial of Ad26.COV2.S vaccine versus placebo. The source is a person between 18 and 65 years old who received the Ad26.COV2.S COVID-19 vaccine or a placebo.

CDR3 DNA: TGTGCCAGCAGCGACGTTCCCGGGGAGCTGTTTTTT. Translation gives CASSDVPGELFF. This chain uses TRBV7-3 with TRBJ2-2; D unclear. V lost 5 bases, J lost 6 bases, and 7 bases lay in between. Germline loops: CDR1 SGHTA, CDR2 FQGTGA. This CDR3 region has 12 residues.

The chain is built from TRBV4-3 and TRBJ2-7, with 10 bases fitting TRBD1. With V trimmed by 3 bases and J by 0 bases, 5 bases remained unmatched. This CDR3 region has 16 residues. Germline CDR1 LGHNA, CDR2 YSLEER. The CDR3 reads CASSQTTGGGSYEQYF. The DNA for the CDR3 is TGCGCCAGCAGCCAGACGACAGGGGGCGGCTCCTACGAGCAGTACTTC.

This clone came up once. The CDR3 here is CASSSYPDTHEQYF. The CDR3 bases are TGTGCCAGCAGTTCATACCCGGACACCCACGAGCAGTACTTC. The chain joins TRBV6-6 to TRBJ2-7; D is perhaps TRBD1 (5 bases). Germline V gives CDR1 MNHNY, CDR2 SVGAGI (reference sequence). There are 14 residues in the CDR3. V was trimmed by 4 bases and J by 5 bases, leaving 15 bases between them.

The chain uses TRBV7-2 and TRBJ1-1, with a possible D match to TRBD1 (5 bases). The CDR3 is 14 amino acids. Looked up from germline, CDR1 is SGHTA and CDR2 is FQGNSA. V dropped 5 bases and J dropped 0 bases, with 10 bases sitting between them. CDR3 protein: CASSRQGVNTEAFF. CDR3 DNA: TGTGCCAGCAGCAGGCAGGGAGTGAACACTGAAGCTTTCTTT. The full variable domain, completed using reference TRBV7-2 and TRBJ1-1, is GAGVSQSPSNKVTEKGKDVELRCDPISGHTALYWYRQSLGQGLEFLIYFQGNSAPDKSGLPSDRFSAERTGGSVSTLTIQRTQQEDSAVYLCASSRQGVNTEAFFGQGTRLTVV.

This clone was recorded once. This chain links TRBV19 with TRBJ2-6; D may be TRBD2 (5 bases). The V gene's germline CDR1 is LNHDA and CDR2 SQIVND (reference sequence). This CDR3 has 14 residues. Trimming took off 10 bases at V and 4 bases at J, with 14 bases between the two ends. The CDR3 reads CATSRVGGANVLTF. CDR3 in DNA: TGTGCCACCTCGCGGGTTGGAGGGGCCAACGTCCTGACTTTC.

The CDR3 reads CASSPSGLAGGFYEQYF. The CDR3 DNA reads as TGTGCCAGCAGCCCCTCGGGACTAGCGGGGGGTTTCTACGAGCAGTACTTC. The chain joins TRBV7-2 to TRBJ2-7; 15 positions agree with TRBD2. The length of the CDR3 is 17 residues. V lost 5 bases, J lost 3 bases, and 8 bases stayed unmatched. The germline V gene has CDR1 SGHTA and CDR2 FQGNSA.

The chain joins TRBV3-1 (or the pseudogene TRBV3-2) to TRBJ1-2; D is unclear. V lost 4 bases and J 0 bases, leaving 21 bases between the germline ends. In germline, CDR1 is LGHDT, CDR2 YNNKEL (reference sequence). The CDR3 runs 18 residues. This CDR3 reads CASSPTRTASRANYGYTF. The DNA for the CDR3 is TGTGCCAGCAGCCCTACCCGTACAGCTAGCCGAGCTAACTATGGCTACACCTTC.

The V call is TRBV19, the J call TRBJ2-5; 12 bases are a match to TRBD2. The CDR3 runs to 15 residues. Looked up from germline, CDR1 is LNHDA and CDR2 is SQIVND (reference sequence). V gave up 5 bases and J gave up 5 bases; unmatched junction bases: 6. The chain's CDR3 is CASSLLAGGKETQYF. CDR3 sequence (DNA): TGTGCCAGTAGTCTACTAGCGGGGGGTAAGGAGACCCAGTACTTC.

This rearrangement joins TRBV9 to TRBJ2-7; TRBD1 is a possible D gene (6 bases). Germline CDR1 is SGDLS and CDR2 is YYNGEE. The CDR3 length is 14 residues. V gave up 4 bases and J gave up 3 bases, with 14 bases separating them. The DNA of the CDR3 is TGTGCCAGCAGCCCCCGACAGGCCCTCTACGAGCAGTACTTC. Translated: CASSPRQALYEQYF.

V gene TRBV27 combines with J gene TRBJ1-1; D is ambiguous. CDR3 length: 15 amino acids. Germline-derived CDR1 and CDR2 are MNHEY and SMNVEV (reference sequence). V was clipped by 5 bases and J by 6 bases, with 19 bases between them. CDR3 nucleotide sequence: TGTGCCAGCAGTCGCAGCGGAGGGCGCAGGCCTGAAGCTTTCTTT. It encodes CASSRSGGRRPEAFF.

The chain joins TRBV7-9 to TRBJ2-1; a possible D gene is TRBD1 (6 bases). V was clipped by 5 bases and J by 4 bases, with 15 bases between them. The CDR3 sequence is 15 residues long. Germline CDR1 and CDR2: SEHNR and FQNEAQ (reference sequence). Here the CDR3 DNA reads TGTGCCAGCAGCAGTAACAGGGTTCGGTACAATGAGCAGTTCTTC. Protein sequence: CASSSNRVRYNEQFF.

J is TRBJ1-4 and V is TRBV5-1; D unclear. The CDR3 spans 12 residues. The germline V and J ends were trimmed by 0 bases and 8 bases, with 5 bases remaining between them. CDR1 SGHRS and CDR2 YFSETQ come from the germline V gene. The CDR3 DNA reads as TGCGCCAGCAGCTTGGTTGGGGAAAAACTGTTTTTT. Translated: CASSLVGEKLFF.

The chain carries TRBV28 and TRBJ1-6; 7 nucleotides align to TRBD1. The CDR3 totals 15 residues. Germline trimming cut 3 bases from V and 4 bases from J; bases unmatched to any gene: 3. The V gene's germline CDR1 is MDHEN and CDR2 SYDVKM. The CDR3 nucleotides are TGTGCCAGCAGTTTTGGGACAGTTTATAATTCACCCCTCCACTTT. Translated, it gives CASSFGTVYNSPLHF. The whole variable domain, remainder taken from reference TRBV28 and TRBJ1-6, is DVKVTQSSRYLVKRTGEKVFLECVQDMDHENMFWYRQDPGLGLRLIYFSYDVKMKEKGDIPEGYSVSREKKERFSLILESASTNQTSMYLCASSFGTVYNSPLHFGNGTRLTVT.

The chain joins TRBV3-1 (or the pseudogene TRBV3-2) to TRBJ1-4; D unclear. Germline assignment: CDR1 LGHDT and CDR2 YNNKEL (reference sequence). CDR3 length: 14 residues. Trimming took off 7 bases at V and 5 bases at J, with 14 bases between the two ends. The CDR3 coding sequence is TGTGCCAGCAACATCCGCGGGCGAAATGAAAAACTGTTTTTT. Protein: CASNIRGRNEKLFF.

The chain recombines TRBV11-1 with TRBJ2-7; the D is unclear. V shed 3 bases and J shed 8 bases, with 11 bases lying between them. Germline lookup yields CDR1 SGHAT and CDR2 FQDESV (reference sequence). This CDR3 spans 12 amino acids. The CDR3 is CASSFYGNQQYF. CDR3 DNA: TGTGCCAGCAGCTTCTACGGAAACCAGCAGTACTTC.

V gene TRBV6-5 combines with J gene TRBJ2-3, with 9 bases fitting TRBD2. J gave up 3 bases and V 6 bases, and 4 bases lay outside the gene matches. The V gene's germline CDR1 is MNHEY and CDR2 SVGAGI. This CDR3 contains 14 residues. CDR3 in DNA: TGTGCCAGCAGAAATAGCGGGGGTACAGATACGCAGTATTTT. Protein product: CASRNSGGTDTQYF.